The entry below describes one T cell receptor beta chain. Its matching antigen is unknown. This sample was included in a study of response to subunit inactivated influenza vaccine. Findings of the study overall: The authors put forward the suggestion that each seasonal influenza vaccination may bring in only a limited number of new T cells.

Germline assignment: CDR1 SSHAT and CDR2 FNYEAQ (reference sequence). V was trimmed by 4 bases and J by 5 bases, leaving 20 bases between them. The CDR3 spans 17 residues. Each CDR3 protein gets one entry after TCRdb re-called the RT-PCR reads with MiXCR. Here the sample spans around 790,000 distinct CDR3 sequences, 20% to 25% being singletons. The chain recombines TRBV7-7 with TRBJ2-2; TRBD2 is a possible D gene (6 bases). This TCR derives from a man aged 45 to 65 who received an inactivated influenza vaccine. The sample here was PBMCs from blood, taken more than 4 days after vaccination. The CDR3 sequence is CASSSVIGTLATGELFF. The CDR3 DNA is TGTGCCAGCAGCTCAGTTATCGGGACTCTGGCGACCGGGGAGCTGTTTTTT.